Listed here is a single T cell receptor beta chain. Its cognate antigen is unknown. The sample belongs to a study of CD8 T cells in Susac syndrome. Findings and limits, study-wide: The TCR sequencing and HLA analysis in the study involved a relatively small number of individuals, as the study acknowledged.

The CD8+ and CD4+ T cells were isolated magnetically using a negative isolation approach, whereas the TEMRA cells were enriched by FACS. Random hexamers were used to reverse transcribe the RNA input (about 0.45 to 1 ug). immunoSEQ multiplex PCR amplified TCR beta CDR3 across 54 Vbeta, 13 Jbeta. A single record per CDR3 protein comes from TCRdb applying MiXCR to the immunoSEQ multiplex PCR reads. The sample has approximately 150,000 distinct CDR3 sequences; 92% are singletons. The V segment lost 3 bases and the J segment 6 bases; nucleotides outside the gene matches: 7. Looked up from germline, CDR1 is DFQATT and CDR2 is SNEGSKA (reference sequence). The CDR3 sequence is 13 residues long.

The TCR was taken from a human donor in good health. The chain is built from TRBV20-1 and TRBJ2-5, with TRBD1 matching 7 bases. The sequencing sample was made of CD4+ T cells from PBMCs. CDR3 nucleotide sequence: TGCAGTGCTAGTGACAGGGTCGTCAAGACCCAGTACTTC. Translation gives CSASDRVVKTQYF.